One TCR beta chain is described in this entry. In this sample, this clonotype turned up a few times. This clone's antigen is unknown. No base qualities exist here, and no much larger clone lies one base off it. These data come from a study of CD8 T cells in ankylosing spondylitis (dated by TCRdb to 2017 to 2019). In the study overall: The study profiled T cell receptor beta repertoires in healthy donors and ankylosing spondylitis patients to find disease-linked TCR variants. The whole study cohort included 108 healthy donors and 20 to 25 ankylosing spondylitis patients. Peripheral blood was sampled, and synovial fluid was additionally collected from ankylosing spondylitis patients. The research as a whole found: Blood from ankylosing spondylitis patients appeared to be characterized by a TCR beta motif made up of 8 or 9 highly homologous amino acid variants. The disease-linked clones were reported as significantly enriched in matched synovial fluid samples from ankylosing spondylitis patients. The disease-linked clones had a CD8+ phenotype and were found at relatively low frequencies in peripheral blood. Some TCR beta motif variants had previously been reported in synovial fluid and blood of reactive arthritis patients, which suggested common disease-initiation mechanisms.

V ends up 4 bases short and J 7 bases short, with an unmatched junction base count of 6. The germline V gene encodes CDR1 SGHRS and CDR2 YFSETQ. Inclusive of the bounding cysteine and phenylalanine, the CDR3 is 13 residues long. CDR3 DNA is the only sequence kept; it has 39 bases, read in frame from the first base. Sequenced on an Illumina HiSeq 2500. TCR beta libraries were prepared by quantitative 5'-RACE with molecular barcodes. The study's own analysis went as follows. A new computational method, built on a probabilistic model of VDJ rearrangement, was used to identify disease-linked TCR variants. TCRdb's own reprocessing of the public reads used fastp at Q25 and MiXCR and kept productive beta chains. Every CDR3 protein is listed once, alongside the most common genes and DNA of its rows. The authors' filters were not applied to this entry. Present in this sample are around 300,000 distinct CDR3 sequences, about 15% of which were seen just once. 0.9% to 1.2% of the sample is held by the ten biggest clonotypes.

The V and J segments used are TRBV5-1 and TRBJ1-2, and TRBD1 aligns with 8 junction nucleotides. The TCR sequence derives from a male donor with ankylosing spondylitis or in good health (not recorded which). The specimen sequenced was blood, either unsorted or a sorted T cell fraction (not recorded which). The CDR3 corresponds to CASSGGQGIGYTF. The DNA is as follows: TGCGCCAGCAGCGGTGGACAGGGTATTGGCTACACCTTC.